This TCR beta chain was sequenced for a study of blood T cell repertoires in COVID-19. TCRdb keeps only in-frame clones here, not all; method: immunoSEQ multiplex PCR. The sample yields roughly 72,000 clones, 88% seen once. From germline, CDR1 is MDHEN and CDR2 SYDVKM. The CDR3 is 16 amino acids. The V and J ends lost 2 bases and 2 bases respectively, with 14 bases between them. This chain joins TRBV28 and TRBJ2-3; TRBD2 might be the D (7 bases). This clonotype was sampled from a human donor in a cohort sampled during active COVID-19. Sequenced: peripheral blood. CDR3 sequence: CASSLGGGRNTDTQYF. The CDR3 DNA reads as TGTGCCAGCAGTTTAGGGGGCGGGAGAAACACAGATACGCAGTATTTT.